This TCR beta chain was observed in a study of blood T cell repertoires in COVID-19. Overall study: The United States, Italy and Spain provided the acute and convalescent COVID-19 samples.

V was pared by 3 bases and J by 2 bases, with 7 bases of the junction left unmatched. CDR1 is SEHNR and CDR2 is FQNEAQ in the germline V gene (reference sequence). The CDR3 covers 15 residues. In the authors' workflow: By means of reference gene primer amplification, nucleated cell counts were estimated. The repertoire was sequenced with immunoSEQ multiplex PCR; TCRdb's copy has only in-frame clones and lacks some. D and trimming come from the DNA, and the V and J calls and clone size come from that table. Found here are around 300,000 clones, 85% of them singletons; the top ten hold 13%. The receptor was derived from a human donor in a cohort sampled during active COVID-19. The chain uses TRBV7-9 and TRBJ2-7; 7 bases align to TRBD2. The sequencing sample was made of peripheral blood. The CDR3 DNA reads TGTGCCAGCAGCTTGGGAGGGCCCTTGACCTACGAGCAGTACTTC. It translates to CASSLGGPLTYEQYF.